This T cell receptor (beta chain) emerged from a study of T cell clones after liver transplantation (dated by TCRdb to the late 2010s). Regarding the research as a whole: ITN030ST, the source of the samples, was a randomized trial that attempted immunosuppression withdrawal within 2 years of liver transplantation. Three of the eight recipients were HCV-positive; the others were transplanted for non-autoimmune, non-viral indications. Of the 8 liver transplant recipients making up the studied cohort, 3 were classified as tolerant and 5 as non-tolerant. As an antigen-independent comparator for the donor-reactive sequences, third party-reactive TCRbeta sequences from pre-transplant MLRs were identified as well. Donor-reactive T cell clones were identified using TCRbeta sequencing after a pre-transplant mixed lymphocyte reaction and were then followed in post-transplant blood. To count as tolerant, a recipient had to stay completely off immunosuppression for at least one year without liver enzymes climbing beyond twice the upper limit of normal. Until randomization at 12-24 months post-transplant, subjects were given standard immunosuppression, with no induction therapy.

V is clipped by 0 bases and J by 5 bases, and the sequence between their germline boundaries is 11 bases long. There are 14 amino acids in the CDR3, from cysteine to phenylalanine inclusive. Left in the record is the CDR3 DNA by itself, 42 bases read in frame from the first base. As encoded in the germline V gene (reference sequence), CDR1 is PRHDT while CDR2 is FYEKMQ. Proliferating CFSE-low cells from the MLR were sequenced to define alloreactive TCRbeta sequences. In the CFSE-MLRs, pre-transplant recipient cells were stimulated either by donor PBMCs, splenocytes or lymph node cells, or by third-party PBMCs. Randomization to immunosuppression withdrawal applied to every one of the 8 studied subjects. The Qiagen DNeasy Blood and Tissue Kit was used to isolate genomic DNA. Frozen genomic DNA underwent high-throughput TCRbeta CDR3 sequencing by immunoSEQ, including PCR amplification, mapping, bias correction and internal controls. In the original analysis: Productive rearrangements were retained, and unique TCRbeta sequences were defined by the CDR3 nucleotide sequence together with the V and J gene. Donor-reactive sequences required at least 5-fold expansion in CFSE-low cells versus unstimulated pre-transplant cells and at least 0.01% frequency. Minimum frequency thresholds were set for each subject on the basis of the unstimulated sample with the lowest template count, so that a detection power of at least 90% was ensured. Repertoire turnover was measured by Jensen-Shannon divergence between the top 1000 TCRbeta sequences post- and pre-transplant. Changes in detection of donor-reactive sequences were tested with two-sided Fisher's exact tests. In its TCRdb copy, this immuneACCESS table keeps in-frame sequences only and misses some clones. Where compared with another copy, unresolved V genes explain less than half of these, and the others have no known cause. From that table come the V and J calls and clone size; the DNA was used to work out D and trimming. The sample contains under 2,500 clones, approximately 31% of them found a single time. The ten largest clonotypes hold less than 20% of the sample.

With respect to this clone: Which antigen it targets is not known. There are no base qualities to consult, and no much larger clone falls within one base.

Overall study results and their limits: Low numbers of available donor cells limited the measurable donor-reactive repertoire in a couple of subjects. The decline in donor-reactive sequences exceeded the decline in third party-reactive sequences, suggesting partial antigen-specific deletion that was unrelated to withdrawal success. Since no allograft tissue specimens were available, donor-reactive T cells may have migrated into the graft instead of being deleted. The conclusions were preliminary, being limited by small, heterogeneous patient numbers and by non-standardized post-transplant time points. After accounting for repertoire turnover, donor-reactive detection was significantly reduced in 7 of 8 subjects for CD4 and 8 of 8 for CD8. In most of the 8 subjects, circulating donor-reactive CD4 TCRbeta sequences decreased significantly after transplant, regardless of tolerance or HCV status.

The sample taken for sequencing was CD8+ T cells from cultured PBMCs. The TCR sequence derives from a human patient who received a liver transplant. Some T cells may derive from the graft donor when a transplant has been performed. The V and J segments used are TRBV13 and TRBJ2-7; a tentative D call is TRBD2 (6 bases match). The sequenced DNA: TGTGCCAGCAGCTTAGGACTAGCTATCCACGAGCAGTACTTC. Protein translation: CASSLGLAIHEQYF.